This T cell receptor beta chain was obtained from a study of blood T cell repertoires in COVID-19. Study-wide context: Samples of COVID-19 (acute and convalescent) were obtained from the United States, Italy and Spain.

TCRdb's copy holds only in-frame clones and misses some; the assay was immunoSEQ multiplex PCR. Seen here are roughly 100,000 clones, around 83% observed once, and the top ten hold just over 15%. This TCR was recovered from a woman older than 75 with acute or convalescent COVID-19. The sample taken for sequencing was peripheral blood.

As DNA, the CDR3 is TGTGCCAGCCCACCCTCCCGGGACAGCCCTCAAGAGACCCAGTACTTC. It specifies CASPPSRDSPQETQYF. This chain joins TRBV28 and TRBJ2-5; 7 bases map to TRBD1. The germline gives CDR1 MDHEN, CDR2 SYDVKM. CDR3 size: 16 residues. The V and J ends lost 8 bases and 2 bases, in that order; junction bases with no gene match: 14. Complete variable domain (other parts from reference TRBV28 and TRBJ2-5): DVKVTQSSRYLVKRTGEKVFLECVQDMDHENMFWYRQDPGLGLRLIYFSYDVKMKEKGDIPEGYSVSREKKERFSLILESASTNQTSMYLCASPPSRDSPQETQYFGPGTRLLVL.